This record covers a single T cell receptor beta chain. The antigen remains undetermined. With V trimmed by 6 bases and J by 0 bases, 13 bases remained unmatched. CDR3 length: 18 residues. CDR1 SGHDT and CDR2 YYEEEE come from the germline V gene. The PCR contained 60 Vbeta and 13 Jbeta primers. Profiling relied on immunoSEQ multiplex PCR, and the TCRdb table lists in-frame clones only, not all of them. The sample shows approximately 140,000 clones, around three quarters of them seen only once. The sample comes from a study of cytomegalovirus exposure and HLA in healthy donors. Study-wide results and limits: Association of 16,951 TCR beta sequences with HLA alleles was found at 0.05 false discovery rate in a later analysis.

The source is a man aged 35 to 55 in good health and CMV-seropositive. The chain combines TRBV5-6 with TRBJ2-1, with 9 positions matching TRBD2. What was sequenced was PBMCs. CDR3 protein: CASTRLAGIESSYNEQFF. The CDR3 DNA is TGTGCCAGCACCCGGCTAGCGGGAATCGAGTCCTCCTACAATGAGCAGTTCTTC.